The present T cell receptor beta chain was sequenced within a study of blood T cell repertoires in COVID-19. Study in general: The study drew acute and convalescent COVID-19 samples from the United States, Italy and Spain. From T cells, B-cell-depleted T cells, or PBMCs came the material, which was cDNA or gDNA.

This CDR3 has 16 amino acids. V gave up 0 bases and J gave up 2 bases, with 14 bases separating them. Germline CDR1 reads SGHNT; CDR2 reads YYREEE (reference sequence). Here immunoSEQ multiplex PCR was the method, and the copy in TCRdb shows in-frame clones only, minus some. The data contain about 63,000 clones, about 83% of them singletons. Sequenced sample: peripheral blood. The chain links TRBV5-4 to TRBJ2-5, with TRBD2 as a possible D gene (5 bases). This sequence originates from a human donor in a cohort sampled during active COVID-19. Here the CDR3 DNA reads TGTGCCAGCAGCTTGGGGCCACCGTCGGGGCAAGAGACCCAGTACTTC. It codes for CASSLGPPSGQETQYF. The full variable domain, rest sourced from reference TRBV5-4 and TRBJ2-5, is ETGVTQSPTHLIKTRGQQVTLRCSSQSGHNTVSWYQQALGQGPQFIFQYYREEENGRGNFPPRFSGLQFPNYSSELNVNALELDDSALYLCASSLGPPSGQETQYFGPGTRLLVL.